The clone carrying this T cell receptor beta chain has only a few counts. Its antigen is undetermined. The data derive from a study of regulatory T cells in long-lasting Graves disease. Germline V gene sequence: CDR1 SNHLY, CDR2 FYNNEI. There are 17 residues in the CDR3. The ends lost 5 bases at V and 1 base at J; junction bases unmatched: 11. As for time point: newly diagnosed GD, antithyroid drugs for less than 3 months. After RNA was extracted from PBMCs, the TCR library was made from it. Study-level points and caveats: Comparison showed that persistent patients shared more public clonotypes (roughly 2,500) than new patients (966). Repertoires from persistent disease leaned toward TRBV28, TRBJ1-2 and TRBJ2-5.

In building TCR beta libraries, iRepertoire HTBI primers were used together with Arm-PCR of CDR3 regions. TCRdb processed the multiplex PCR reads anew with MiXCR; each CDR3 protein has one entry. Of 250,000 to 300,000 distinct CDR3 sequences in the sample, 18% were seen once. This same sample was also taken into another study, of T cells in Graves' hyperthyroidism and ophthalmopathy. As that report states: Recently diagnosed hyperthyroidism of less than 2 months' duration affected patients aged 18 to 65. Most clonotypes that expanded in the thyroid above 0.001 also showed up in blood.

Source: peripheral blood mononuclear cells (PBMCs), taken at new diagnosis, from a patient treated with antithyroid drugs. The TCR originated in a woman aged 25 to 39 with Graves disease. The chain has TRBV2 and TRBJ1-1, with TRBD1 matching over 9 bases. This CDR3 reads CASSFQTGGMTNTEAFF. CDR3 bases: TGTGCCAGCAGTTTCCAGACAGGGGGAATGACGAACACTGAAGCTTTCTTT.